The 22 T cell receptor beta chains presented below share a single source sample, sequenced in a study of blood T cell repertoires in COVID-19. Here immunoSEQ multiplex PCR was the method, and the copy in TCRdb shows in-frame clones only, minus some. The table lists about 40,000 clones, over 75% of them singletons, with 7.5% to 10% in the top ten. Sequencing used peripheral blood. The receptors derive from a woman in her seventies with acute or convalescent COVID-19.

J is TRBJ1-2 and V is TRBV2; maybe TRBD1 (5 bases). This CDR3 has 16 amino acids. CDR1 is SNHLY and CDR2 is FYNNEI in the germline V gene. Trimming took off 2 bases at V and 7 bases at J, with 20 bases between the two ends. CDR3 DNA: TGTGCCAGCAGTGAAATCCCGACAGCTATGATTGGTGGCTACACCTTC. Its protein is CASSEIPTAMIGGYTF.

The rearrangement joins TRBV9 to TRBJ2-1, with TRBD2 identical over 9 bases. Germline CDR1 is SGDLS and CDR2 is YYNGEE. CDR3 size: 16 residues. J was trimmed by 6 bases and V by 2 bases; bases with no gene match: 9. CDR3 loop: CASSVVGSGGSNEQFF. The CDR3 DNA follows: TGTGCCAGCAGCGTCGTCGGGAGCGGGGGGTCCAATGAGCAGTTCTTC. Variable domain in full (rest from reference TRBV9 and TRBJ2-1): DSGVTQTPKHLITATGQRVTLRCSPRSGDLSVYWYQQSLDQGLQFLIQYYNGEERAKGNILERFSAQQFPDLHSELNLSSLELGDSALYFCASSVVGSGGSNEQFFGPGTRLTVL.

The V call is TRBV28, the J call TRBJ2-5; D may be TRBD2 (5 bases). Trimming shortened V by 2 bases and J by 1 base, and 5 bases separated the two germline ends. The CDR3 extends over 13 amino acids. Per the germline V gene, CDR1 is MDHEN and CDR2 is SYDVKM. The DNA for the CDR3 is TGTGCCAGCAGTTTAGAGGGCCAAGAGACCCAGTACTTC. This gives the protein CASSLEGQETQYF. Complete variable domain (other parts from reference TRBV28 and TRBJ2-5): DVKVTQSSRYLVKRTGEKVFLECVQDMDHENMFWYRQDPGLGLRLIYFSYDVKMKEKGDIPEGYSVSREKKERFSLILESASTNQTSMYLCASSLEGQETQYFGPGTRLLVL.

This clone was recorded only once. The chain couples TRBV10-3 to TRBJ2-1, with 11 positions matching TRBD2. Germline CDR1 reads ENHRY; CDR2 reads SYGVKD. The J segment lost 6 bases and the V segment lost 4 bases, leaving 2 bases of the junction unmatched. This CDR3 has 14 residues. This CDR3 is CAISGSGRANEQFF. CDR3 DNA sequence: TGTGCCATCAGTGGTAGCGGGAGGGCCAATGAGCAGTTCTTC.

This clone showed up just a few times. This chain joins TRBV3-1 (or the pseudogene TRBV3-2) and TRBJ1-1, with TRBD1 identical over 7 bases. Germline trimming cut 2 bases from V and 2 bases from J; bases unmatched to any gene: 5. This CDR3 region has 15 residues. The germline V gene has CDR1 LGHDT and CDR2 YNNKEL (reference sequence). The CDR3 loop reads CASSQSDRLNTEAFF. Here the CDR3 DNA reads TGTGCCAGCAGCCAATCGGACAGGCTTAACACTGAAGCTTTCTTT.

The CDR3 here is CASSTGVGDYEQYV. Written as DNA, the CDR3 is TGTGCCAGCAGCACGGGGGTAGGGGATTACGAGCAGTACGTC. The chain links TRBV21-1 to TRBJ2-7; TRBD2 is the table's D call, not checked against the DNA. TRBV21-1 is labeled a pseudogene. The CDR3 spans 14 residues.

The rearrangement joins TRBV7-2 to TRBJ2-2; no definite D call. CDR1 is SGHTA, CDR2 FQGNSA, per germline. The CDR3 extends over 16 amino acids. The V gene lost 9 bases and the J gene lost 2 bases, with 19 bases spanning the gap. CDR3 in amino acids: CASQAIGASNTGELFF. Here the CDR3 DNA reads TGTGCCAGTCAGGCGATCGGCGCAAGTAACACCGGGGAGCTGTTTTTT.

A few counts support this clone. V and J are TRBV9 and TRBJ1-5; D is perhaps TRBD1 (5 bases). Per the germline V gene, CDR1 is SGDLS and CDR2 is YYNGEE. The ends were cut back, 4 bases at V and 0 bases at J, with 8 bases in the middle. This CDR3 region has 14 residues. The CDR3 reads CASSSTDSNQPQHF. In DNA form, the CDR3 reads TGTGCCAGCAGCTCGACAGATAGCAATCAGCCCCAGCATTTT.

The chain couples TRBV11-2 to TRBJ1-1; 7 nucleotides line up with TRBD1. The J segment lost 3 bases and the V segment lost 5 bases, leaving 3 bases of the junction unmatched. Germline CDR1 is SGHAT and CDR2 is FQNNGV. CDR3 length equals 13 residues. The CDR3 spells CASSSQGDTEAFF. The DNA of the CDR3 is TGTGCCAGCAGCAGTCAGGGGGACACTGAAGCTTTCTTT.

This chain joins TRBV24-1 and TRBJ2-1; 11 nucleotides match TRBD2. This CDR3 is 18 amino acids long. Per germline, CDR1 KGHDR and CDR2 SFDVKD. Trimming cost V 3 bases and J 0 bases; bases outside gene matches: 6. CDR3 bases: TGTGCCACCAGTGATCCACTAGCGGGGGCGAGCTCCTACAATGAGCAGTTCTTC. Translating it yields CATSDPLAGASSYNEQFF.

The V call is TRBV6-2 or TRBV6-3, the J call TRBJ1-2, with TRBD1 as a possible D gene (6 bases). V lost 2 bases, J lost 6 bases, and 10 bases lay in between. CDR1 MNHEY and CDR2 SVGEGT come from the germline V gene. CDR3 length equals 13 residues. The CDR3 loop is CASSYIGGNGYTF. CDR3 DNA sequence: TGTGCCAGCAGTTACATAGGGGGTAATGGCTACACCTTC.

The chain combines TRBV24-1 with TRBJ2-1, with a tentative D call TRBD1 (6 bases). V was clipped by 8 bases and J by 5 bases, with 18 bases between them. The CDR3 runs to 15 residues. Germline assignment: CDR1 KGHDR and CDR2 SFDVKD. The chain's CDR3 is CATTSGGQINNEQFF. CDR3 DNA: TGTGCCACCACCTCTGGAGGACAGATCAACAATGAGCAGTTCTTC.

The chain links TRBV27 to TRBJ2-5, with a tentative D call TRBD2 (6 bases). Germline V gene data show CDR1 as MNHEY and CDR2 as SMNVEV (reference sequence). V was clipped by 3 bases and J by 4 bases, with 15 bases between them. The CDR3 length is 15 residues. CDR3 region: CASSFNPGAGETQYF. CDR3 bases: TGTGCCAGCAGTTTTAATCCGGGAGCGGGAGAGACCCAGTACTTC.

The genes are TRBV5-1 and TRBJ1-1, with D hard to call. Germline assignment: CDR1 SGHRS and CDR2 YFSETQ. The CDR3 totals 13 residues. The V gene lost 0 bases and the J gene lost 1 base, with 4 bases spanning the gap. In DNA form, the CDR3 reads TGCGCCAGCAGCTTGGGAGAGAACACTGAAGCTTTCTTT. It is translated as CASSLGENTEAFF.

The chain couples TRBV30 to TRBJ2-3, with 9 bases that match TRBD1. Per the germline V gene, CDR1 is GTSNPN and CDR2 is SVGIG (reference sequence). The CDR3 is 15 residues long. V lost 5 bases to trimming and J lost 4 bases; unmatched junction nucleotides: 10. CDR3 region: CAWRKTGTGSDTQYF. CDR3 in DNA: TGTGCCTGGCGAAAAACCGGGACAGGGTCAGATACGCAGTATTTT.

The J gene is TRBJ2-6, the V gene TRBV7-6; 8 nucleotides agree with TRBD1. In germline, CDR1 is SGHVS, CDR2 FNYEAQ. Germline trimming cut 3 bases from V and 4 bases from J; bases unmatched to any gene: 5. The CDR3 contains 16 residues. CDR3 nucleotides: TGTGCCAGCAGCTTGGCAGGGGGCGACGGGGCCAACGTCCTGACTTTC. As protein: CASSLAGGDGANVLTF.

The chain couples TRBV7-8 to TRBJ1-2; D unclear. Between the trimmed V and J ends, which lost 2 bases and 4 bases, there was a span of 8 bases. Germline V CDR1 and CDR2: SGHVS, FQNEAQ. CDR3 length equals 13 residues. CDR3 sequence (DNA): TGTGCCAGCAGCTTAAGCGGAAGCTATGGCTACACCTTC. As protein: CASSLSGSYGYTF.

This chain connects TRBV7-9 to TRBJ2-5, with 9 positions matching TRBD2. CDR1 is SEHNR and CDR2 is FQNEAQ in the germline V gene (reference sequence). The CDR3 has 16 residues. J lost 5 bases, V lost 3 bases, and 10 bases had no gene match. The CDR3 is CASSFWGAGGRETQYF. The CDR3 DNA reads as TGTGCCAGCAGCTTTTGGGGAGCGGGAGGAAGGGAGACCCAGTACTTC.

The chain links TRBV6-5 to TRBJ2-7; 9 bases fit TRBD2. V gave up 5 bases and J gave up 4 bases; unmatched junction bases: 9. Germline V gene sequence: CDR1 MNHEY, CDR2 SVGAGI. The CDR3 is 15 amino acids. The CDR3: CASSRGILAGYEQYV. The CDR3 DNA reads as TGTGCCAGCAGTCGAGGGATACTAGCGGGTTACGAGCAGTACGTC.

This clone appeared once. This rearrangement joins TRBV10-3 to TRBJ2-3; unclear D gene. V lost 10 bases to trimming and J lost 3 bases, with 11 bases between them. CDR3 length: 12 residues. CDR1 and CDR2 (germline): ENHRY, SYGVKD. CDR3 loop: CATGAATDTQYF. For the CDR3, the DNA is TGTGCCACCGGAGCTGCGACAGATACGCAGTATTTT.

This chain uses TRBV4-3 with TRBJ2-1; possibly TRBD2 for D (6 bases). CDR1 and CDR2 from the germline V gene are LGHNA and YSLEER. Trimming pared 0 bases from V and 3 bases from J, leaving 12 bases between. This CDR3 comprises 16 residues. Here the CDR3 DNA reads TGCGCCAGCAGCCAAGAAATAGGTAGCGGCTACAATGAGCAGTTCTTC. It yields the protein CASSQEIGSGYNEQFF.

CDR3 sequence reads: CASSQAGSSSETQYF. CDR3 DNA: TGTGCCAGCAGCCAGGCAGGGTCCAGCAGCGAGACCCAGTACTTC. This rearrangement joins TRBV25-1 to TRBJ2-5; a weak D match, TRBD1 (5 bases). Germline-derived CDR1 and CDR2 are MGHDK and SYGVNS. The CDR3 length is 15 residues. V was cut by 6 bases and J by 5 bases, with 19 bases left in between.